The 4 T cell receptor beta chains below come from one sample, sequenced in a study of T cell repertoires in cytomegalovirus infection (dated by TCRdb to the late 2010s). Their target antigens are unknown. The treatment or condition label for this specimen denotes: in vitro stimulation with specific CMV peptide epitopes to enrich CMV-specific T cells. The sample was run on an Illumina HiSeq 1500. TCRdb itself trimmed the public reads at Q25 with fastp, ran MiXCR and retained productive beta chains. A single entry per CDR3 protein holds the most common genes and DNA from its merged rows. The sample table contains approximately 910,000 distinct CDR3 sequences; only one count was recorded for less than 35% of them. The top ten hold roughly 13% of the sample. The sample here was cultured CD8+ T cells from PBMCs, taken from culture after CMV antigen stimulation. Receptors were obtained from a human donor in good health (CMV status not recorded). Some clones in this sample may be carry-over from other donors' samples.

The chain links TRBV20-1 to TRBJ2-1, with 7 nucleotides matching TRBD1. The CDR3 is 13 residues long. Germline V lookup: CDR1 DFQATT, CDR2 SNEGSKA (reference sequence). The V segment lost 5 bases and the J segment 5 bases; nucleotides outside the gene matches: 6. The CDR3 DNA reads TGCAGTGCTCCGACAGGGCCCAACAATGAGCAGTTCTTC. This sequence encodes CSAPTGPNNEQFF.

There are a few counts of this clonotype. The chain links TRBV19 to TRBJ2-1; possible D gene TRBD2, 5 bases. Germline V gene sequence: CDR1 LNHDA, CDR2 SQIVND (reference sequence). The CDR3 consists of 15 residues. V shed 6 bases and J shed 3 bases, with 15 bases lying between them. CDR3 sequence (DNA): TGTGCCAGTAGCTATAGGGCGGGTCTCTACAATGAGCAGTTCTTC. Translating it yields CASSYRAGLYNEQFF.

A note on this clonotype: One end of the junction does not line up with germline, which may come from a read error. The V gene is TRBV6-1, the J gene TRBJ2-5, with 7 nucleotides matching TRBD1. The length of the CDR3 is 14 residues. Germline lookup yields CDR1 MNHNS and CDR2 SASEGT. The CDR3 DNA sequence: TGTGTCAGCAGTGAATGGGACAGACAAGAGACCCAGTACTTC. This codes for CVSSEWDRQETQYF.

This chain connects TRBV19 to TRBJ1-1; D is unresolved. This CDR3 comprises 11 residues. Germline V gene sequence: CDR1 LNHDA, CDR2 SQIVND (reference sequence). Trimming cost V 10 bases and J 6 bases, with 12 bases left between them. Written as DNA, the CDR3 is TGTGCCACCGTCTGGGGAGCTGAAGCTTTCTTT. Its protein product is CATVWGAEAFF.